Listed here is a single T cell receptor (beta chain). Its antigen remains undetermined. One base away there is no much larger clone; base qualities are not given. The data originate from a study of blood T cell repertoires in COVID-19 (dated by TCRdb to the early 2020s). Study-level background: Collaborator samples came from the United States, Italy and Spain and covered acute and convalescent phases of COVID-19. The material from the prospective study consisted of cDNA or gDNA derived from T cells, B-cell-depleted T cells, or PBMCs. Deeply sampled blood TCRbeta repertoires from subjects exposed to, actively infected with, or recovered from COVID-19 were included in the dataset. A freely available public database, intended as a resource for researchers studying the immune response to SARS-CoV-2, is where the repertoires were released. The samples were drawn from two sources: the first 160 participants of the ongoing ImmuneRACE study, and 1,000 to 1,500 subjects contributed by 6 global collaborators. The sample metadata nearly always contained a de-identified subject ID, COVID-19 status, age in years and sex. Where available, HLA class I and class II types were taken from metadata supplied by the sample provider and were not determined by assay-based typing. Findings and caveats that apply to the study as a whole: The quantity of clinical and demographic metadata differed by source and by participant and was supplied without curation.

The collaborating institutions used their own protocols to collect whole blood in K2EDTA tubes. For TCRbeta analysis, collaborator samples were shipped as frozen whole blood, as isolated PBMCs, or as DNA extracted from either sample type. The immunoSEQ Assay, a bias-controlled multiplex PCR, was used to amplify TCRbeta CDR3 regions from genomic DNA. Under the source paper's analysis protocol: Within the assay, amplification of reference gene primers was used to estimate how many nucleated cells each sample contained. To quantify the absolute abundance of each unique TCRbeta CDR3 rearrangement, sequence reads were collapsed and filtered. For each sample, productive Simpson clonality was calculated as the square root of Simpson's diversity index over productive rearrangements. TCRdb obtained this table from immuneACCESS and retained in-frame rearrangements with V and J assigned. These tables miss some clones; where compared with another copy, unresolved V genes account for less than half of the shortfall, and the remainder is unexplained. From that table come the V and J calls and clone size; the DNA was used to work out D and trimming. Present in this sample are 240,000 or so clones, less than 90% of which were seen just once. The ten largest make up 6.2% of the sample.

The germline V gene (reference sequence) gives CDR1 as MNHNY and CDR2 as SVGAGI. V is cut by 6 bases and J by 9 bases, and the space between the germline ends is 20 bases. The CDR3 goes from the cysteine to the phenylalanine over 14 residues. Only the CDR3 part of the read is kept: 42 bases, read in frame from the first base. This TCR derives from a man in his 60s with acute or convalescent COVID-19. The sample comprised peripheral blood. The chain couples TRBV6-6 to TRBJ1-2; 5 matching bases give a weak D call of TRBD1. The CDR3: CASSPDSLGPSYTF. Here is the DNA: TGTGCCAGCAGCCCCGACAGTCTGGGGCCGAGCTACACCTTC.